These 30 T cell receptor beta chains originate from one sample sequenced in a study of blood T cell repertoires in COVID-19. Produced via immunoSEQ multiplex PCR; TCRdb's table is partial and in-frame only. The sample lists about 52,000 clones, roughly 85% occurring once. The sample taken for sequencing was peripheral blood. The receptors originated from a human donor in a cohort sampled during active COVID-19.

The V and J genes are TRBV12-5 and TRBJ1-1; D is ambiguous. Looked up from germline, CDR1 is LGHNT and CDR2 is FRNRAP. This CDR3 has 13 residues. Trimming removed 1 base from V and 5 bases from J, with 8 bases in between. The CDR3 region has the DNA TGTGCTAGTGGTTTGGGCGGGTGGACTGAAGCTTTCTTT. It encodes CASGLGGWTEAFF.

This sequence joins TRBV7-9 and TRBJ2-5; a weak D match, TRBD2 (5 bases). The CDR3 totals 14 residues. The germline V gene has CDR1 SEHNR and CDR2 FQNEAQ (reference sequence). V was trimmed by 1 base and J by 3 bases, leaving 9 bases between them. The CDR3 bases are TGTGCCAGCAGCTTAGATTTTAGCGAAGAGACCCAGTACTTC. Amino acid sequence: CASSLDFSEETQYF.

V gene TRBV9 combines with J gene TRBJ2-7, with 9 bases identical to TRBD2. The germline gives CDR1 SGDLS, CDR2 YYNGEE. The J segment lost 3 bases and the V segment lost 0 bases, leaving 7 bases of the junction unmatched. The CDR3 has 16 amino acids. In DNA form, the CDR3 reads TGTGCCAGCAGCGTAGATCCAGCGGGGGGTTACTACGAGCAGTACTTC. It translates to CASSVDPAGGYYEQYF.

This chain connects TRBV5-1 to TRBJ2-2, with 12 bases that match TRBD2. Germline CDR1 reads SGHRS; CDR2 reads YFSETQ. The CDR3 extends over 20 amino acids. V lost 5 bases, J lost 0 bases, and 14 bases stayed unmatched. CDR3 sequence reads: CASRITERTSGEANTGELFF. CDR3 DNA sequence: TGCGCCAGCAGAATTACAGAGCGGACTAGCGGGGAAGCGAACACCGGGGAGCTGTTTTTT.

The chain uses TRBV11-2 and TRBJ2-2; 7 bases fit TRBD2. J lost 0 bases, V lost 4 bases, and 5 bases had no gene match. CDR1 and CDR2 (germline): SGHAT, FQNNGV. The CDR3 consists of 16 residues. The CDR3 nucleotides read TGTGCCAGCAGCTCCTCGGGAGGAGCGAACACCGGGGAGCTGTTTTTT. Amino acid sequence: CASSSSGGANTGELFF.

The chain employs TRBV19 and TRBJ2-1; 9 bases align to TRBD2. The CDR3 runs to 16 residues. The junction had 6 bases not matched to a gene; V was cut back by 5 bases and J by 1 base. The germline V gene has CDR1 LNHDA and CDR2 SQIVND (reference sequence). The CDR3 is CASSALTSGSYNEQFF. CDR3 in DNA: TGTGCCAGTAGTGCCCTTACTAGCGGGTCCTACAATGAGCAGTTCTTC.

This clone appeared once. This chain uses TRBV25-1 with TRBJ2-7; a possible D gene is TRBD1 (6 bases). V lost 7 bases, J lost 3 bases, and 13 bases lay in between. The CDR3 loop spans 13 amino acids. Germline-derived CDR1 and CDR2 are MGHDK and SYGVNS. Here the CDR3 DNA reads TGTGCCAGCAACAGGGCAGCAGGCTACGAGCAGTACTTC. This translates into CASNRAAGYEQYF.

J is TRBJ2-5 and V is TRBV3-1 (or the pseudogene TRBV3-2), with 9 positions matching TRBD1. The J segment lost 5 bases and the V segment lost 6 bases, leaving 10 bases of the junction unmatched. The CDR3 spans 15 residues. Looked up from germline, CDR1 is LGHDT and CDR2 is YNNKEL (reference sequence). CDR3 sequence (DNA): TGTGCCAGCAGATCGACAGGGGGGTTCTGGGAGACCCAGTACTTC. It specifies CASRSTGGFWETQYF.

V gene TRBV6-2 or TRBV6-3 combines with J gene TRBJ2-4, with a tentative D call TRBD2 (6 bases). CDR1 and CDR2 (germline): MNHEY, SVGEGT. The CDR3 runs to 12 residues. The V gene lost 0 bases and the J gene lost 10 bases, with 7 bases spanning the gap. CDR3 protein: CASSYSDYIQYF. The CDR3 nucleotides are TGTGCCAGCAGTTACTCGGACTATATTCAGTACTTC.

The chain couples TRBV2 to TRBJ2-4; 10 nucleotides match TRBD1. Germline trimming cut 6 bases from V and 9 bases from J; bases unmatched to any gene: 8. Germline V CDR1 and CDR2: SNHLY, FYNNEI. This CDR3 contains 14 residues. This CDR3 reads CASRGDRGKSIQYF. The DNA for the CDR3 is TGTGCCAGCAGGGGGGACAGGGGAAAGAGCATTCAGTACTTC.

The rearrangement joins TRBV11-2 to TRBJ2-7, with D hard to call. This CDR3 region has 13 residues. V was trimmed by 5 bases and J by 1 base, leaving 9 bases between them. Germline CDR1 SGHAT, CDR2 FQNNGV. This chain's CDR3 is CASSELRSYEQYF. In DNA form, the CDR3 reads TGTGCCAGCAGCGAATTACGGTCCTACGAGCAGTACTTC.

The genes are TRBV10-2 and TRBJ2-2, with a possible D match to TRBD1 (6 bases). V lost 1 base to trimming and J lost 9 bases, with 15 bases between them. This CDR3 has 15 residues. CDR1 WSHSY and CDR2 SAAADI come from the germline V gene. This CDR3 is CASSELQGVYRELFF. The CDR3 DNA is TGCGCCAGCAGTGAGTTACAGGGCGTGTATCGGGAGCTGTTTTTT.

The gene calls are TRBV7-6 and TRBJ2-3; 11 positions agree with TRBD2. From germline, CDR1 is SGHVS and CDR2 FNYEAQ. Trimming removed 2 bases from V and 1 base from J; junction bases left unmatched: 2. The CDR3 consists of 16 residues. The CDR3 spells CASSLMGLAGTDTQYF. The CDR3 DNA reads TGTGCCAGCAGCTTAATGGGACTAGCGGGCACAGATACGCAGTATTTT. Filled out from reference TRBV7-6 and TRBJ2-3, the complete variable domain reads GAGVSQSPRYKVTKRGQDVALRCDPISGHVSLYWYRQALGQGPEFLTYFNYEAQQDKSGLPNDRFSAERPEGSISTLTIQRTEQRDSAMYRCASSLMGLAGTDTQYFGPGTRLTVL.

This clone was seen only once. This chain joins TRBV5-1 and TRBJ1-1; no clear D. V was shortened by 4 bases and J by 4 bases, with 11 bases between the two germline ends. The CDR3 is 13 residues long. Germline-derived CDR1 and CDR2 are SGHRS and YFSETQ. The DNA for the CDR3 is TGCGCCAGCAGCCCCATGGGAGGCACTGAAGCTTTCTTT. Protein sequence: CASSPMGGTEAFF.

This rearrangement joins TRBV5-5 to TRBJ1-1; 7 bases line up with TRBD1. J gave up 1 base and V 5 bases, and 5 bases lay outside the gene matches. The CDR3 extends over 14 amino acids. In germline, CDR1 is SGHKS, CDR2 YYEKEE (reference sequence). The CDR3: CASRPGTANTEAFF. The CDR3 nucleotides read TGTGCCAGCAGACCCGGGACAGCGAACACTGAAGCTTTCTTT.

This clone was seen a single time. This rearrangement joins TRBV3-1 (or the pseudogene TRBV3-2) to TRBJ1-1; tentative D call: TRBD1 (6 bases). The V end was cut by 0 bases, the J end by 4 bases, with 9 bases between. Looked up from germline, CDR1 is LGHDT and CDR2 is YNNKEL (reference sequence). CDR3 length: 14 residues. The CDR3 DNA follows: TGTGCCAGCAGCCAAGACGGCAGGGGCACTGAAGCTTTCTTT. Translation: CASSQDGRGTEAFF.

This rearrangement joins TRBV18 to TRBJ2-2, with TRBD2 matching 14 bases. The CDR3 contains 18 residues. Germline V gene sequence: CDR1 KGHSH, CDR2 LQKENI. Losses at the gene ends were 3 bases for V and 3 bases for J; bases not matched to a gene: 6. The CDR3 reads CASSPRGLAGADTGELFF. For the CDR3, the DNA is TGTGCCAGCTCACCCCGGGGACTAGCGGGAGCGGACACCGGGGAGCTGTTTTTT.

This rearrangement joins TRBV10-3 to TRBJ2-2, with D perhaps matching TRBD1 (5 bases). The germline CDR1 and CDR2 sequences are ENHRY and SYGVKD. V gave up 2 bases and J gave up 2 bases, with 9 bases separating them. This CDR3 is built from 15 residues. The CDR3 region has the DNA TGTGCCATCAGTGAGACCGACAGAAACACCGGGGAGCTGTTTTTT. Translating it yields CAISETDRNTGELFF.

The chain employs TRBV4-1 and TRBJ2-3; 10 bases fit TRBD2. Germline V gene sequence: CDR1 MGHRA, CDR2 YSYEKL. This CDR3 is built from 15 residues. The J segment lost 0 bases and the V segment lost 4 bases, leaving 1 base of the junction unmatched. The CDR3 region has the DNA TGCGCCAGCAGCCCGACTAGCGGGAGCACAGATACGCAGTATTTT. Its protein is CASSPTSGSTDTQYF.

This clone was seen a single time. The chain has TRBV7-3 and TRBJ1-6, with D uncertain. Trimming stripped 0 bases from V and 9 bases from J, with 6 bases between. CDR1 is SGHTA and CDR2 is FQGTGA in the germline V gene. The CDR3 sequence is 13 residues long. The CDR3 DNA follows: TGTGCCAGCAGCTTAACGGAGGGTTCACCCCTCCACTTT. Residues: CASSLTEGSPLHF.

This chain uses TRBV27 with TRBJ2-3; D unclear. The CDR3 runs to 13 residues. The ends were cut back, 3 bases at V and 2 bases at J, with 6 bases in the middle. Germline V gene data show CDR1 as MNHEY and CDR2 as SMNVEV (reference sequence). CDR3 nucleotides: TGTGCCAGCAGTTTCCAAAACACAGATACGCAGTATTTT. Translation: CASSFQNTDTQYF.

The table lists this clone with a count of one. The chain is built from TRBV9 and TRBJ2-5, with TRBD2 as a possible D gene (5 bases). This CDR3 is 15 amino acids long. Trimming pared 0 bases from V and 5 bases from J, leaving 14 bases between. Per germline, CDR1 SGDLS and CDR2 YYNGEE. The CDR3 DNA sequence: TGTGCCAGCAGCGTAGGAGATACTAGAATCGAGACCCAGTACTTC. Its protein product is CASSVGDTRIETQYF.

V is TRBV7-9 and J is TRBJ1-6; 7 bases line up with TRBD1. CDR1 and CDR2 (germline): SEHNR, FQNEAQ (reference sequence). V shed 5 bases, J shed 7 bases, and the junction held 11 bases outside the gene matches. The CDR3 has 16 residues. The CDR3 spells CASSRGLGTANSPLHF. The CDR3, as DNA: TGTGCCAGCAGCAGAGGGTTGGGGACAGCAAATTCACCCCTCCACTTT.

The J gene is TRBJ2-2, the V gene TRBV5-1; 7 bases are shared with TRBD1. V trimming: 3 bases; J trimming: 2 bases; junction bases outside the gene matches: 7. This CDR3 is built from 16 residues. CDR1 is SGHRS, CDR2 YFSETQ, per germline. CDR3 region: CASSYRTGVNTGELFF. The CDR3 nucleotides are TGCGCCAGCAGCTACAGGACAGGCGTAAACACCGGGGAGCTGTTTTTT.

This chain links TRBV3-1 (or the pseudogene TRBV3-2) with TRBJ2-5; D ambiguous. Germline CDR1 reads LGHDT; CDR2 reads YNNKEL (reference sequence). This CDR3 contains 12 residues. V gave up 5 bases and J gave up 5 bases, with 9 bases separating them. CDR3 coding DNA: TGTGCCAGCAGCGAAAATCGGGAGACCCAGTACTTC. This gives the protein CASSENRETQYF.

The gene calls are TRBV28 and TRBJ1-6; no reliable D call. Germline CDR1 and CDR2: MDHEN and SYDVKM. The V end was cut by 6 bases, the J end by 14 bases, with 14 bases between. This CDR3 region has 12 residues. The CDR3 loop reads CASSSQFGALHF. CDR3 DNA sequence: TGTGCCAGCAGCTCCCAATTCGGGGCCCTCCACTTT.

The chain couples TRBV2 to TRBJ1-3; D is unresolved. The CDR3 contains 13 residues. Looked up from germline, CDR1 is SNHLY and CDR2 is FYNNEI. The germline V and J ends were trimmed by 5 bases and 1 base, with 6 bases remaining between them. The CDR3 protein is CASSTGSGNTIYF. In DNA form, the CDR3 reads TGTGCCAGCAGTACGGGGTCTGGAAACACCATATATTTT. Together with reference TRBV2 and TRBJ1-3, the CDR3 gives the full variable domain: EPEVTQTPSHQVTQMGQEVILRCVPISNHLYFYWYRQILGQKVEFLVSFYNNEISEKSEIFDDQFSVERPDGSNFTLKIRSTKLEDSAMYFCASSTGSGNTIYFGEGSWLTVV.

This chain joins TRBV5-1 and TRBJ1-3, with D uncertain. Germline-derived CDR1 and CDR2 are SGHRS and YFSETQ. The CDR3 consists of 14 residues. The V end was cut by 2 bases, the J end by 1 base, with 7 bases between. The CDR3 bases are TGCGCCAGCAGCTTAGACTTATCTGGAAACACCATATATTTT. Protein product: CASSLDLSGNTIYF.

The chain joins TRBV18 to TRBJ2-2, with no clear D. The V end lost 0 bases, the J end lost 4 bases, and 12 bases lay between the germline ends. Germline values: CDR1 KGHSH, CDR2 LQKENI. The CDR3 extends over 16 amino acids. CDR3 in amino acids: CASSPPQYQTTGELFF. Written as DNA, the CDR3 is TGTGCCAGCTCACCACCCCAGTATCAAACCACCGGGGAGCTGTTTTTT.

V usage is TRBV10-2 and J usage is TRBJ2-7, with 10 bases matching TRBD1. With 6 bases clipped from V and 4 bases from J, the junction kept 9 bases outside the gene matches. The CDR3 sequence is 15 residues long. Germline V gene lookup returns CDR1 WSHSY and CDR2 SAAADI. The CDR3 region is CASSHGTGARYEQYF. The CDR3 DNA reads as TGCGCCAGCAGCCACGGGACAGGGGCCAGGTACGAGCAGTACTTC.